Following are 22 T cell receptor beta chains from one sample sequenced in a study of blood T cell repertoires in COVID-19 (dated by TCRdb to the early 2020s). Library generation was performed with the immunoSEQ multiplex PCR assay. TCRdb re-hosts the immuneACCESS table, in-frame sequences only. Its copies lack some clones; in the studies checked, an unresolved V gene accounts for under half of them, and the cause for the rest is not known. The table for this sample lists tens of thousands of clones; 90% of them were counted only once. The ten largest account for roughly 6.3% of the sample. The sample taken for sequencing was peripheral blood. The source is a man aged 18 to 29 with COVID-19, enrolled during active disease.

This clone was picked up one time. The chain links TRBV10-3 to TRBJ2-7, with 7 bases fitting TRBD1. CDR1 ENHRY and CDR2 SYGVKD come from the germline V gene. The CDR3 consists of 14 residues. V shed 8 bases, J shed 7 bases, and the junction held 14 bases outside the gene matches. The CDR3 reads CAISRHTPGGEQYF. The CDR3 DNA reads TGTGCCATCTCCCGACATACGCCAGGGGGAGAGCAGTACTTC.

The V and J genes are TRBV30 and TRBJ2-7, with 11 bases fitting TRBD2. V dropped 3 bases and J dropped 10; count of bases not matched to a gene: 11. Looked up from germline, CDR1 is GTSNPN and CDR2 is SVGIG (reference sequence). The CDR3 spans 14 residues. CDR3 coding DNA: TGTGCCTGGAGGAGAATAGCGGGAGGGCCAGTACAGTACTTC. Translation: CAWRRIAGGPVQYF.

The chain couples TRBV19 to TRBJ2-2; 9 bases align to TRBD2. This CDR3 comprises 14 residues. V shed 11 bases and J 5 bases; nucleotides not matched to a gene: 9. CDR1 is LNHDA, CDR2 SQIVND, per germline (reference sequence). Here the CDR3 DNA reads TGTGCCGATAGCGGGCTAGCGGGAACCGGGGAGCTGTTTTTT. Amino acid sequence: CADSGLAGTGELFF.

J is TRBJ2-7 and V is TRBV3-1 (or the pseudogene TRBV3-2); the D gene is possibly TRBD2 (6 bases). V lost 5 bases and J 5 bases, leaving 19 bases between the germline ends. CDR1 LGHDT and CDR2 YNNKEL come from the germline V gene (reference sequence). The CDR3 totals 15 residues. The CDR3 nucleotides read TGTGCCAGCAGCGCCGTACGGGAGATTCGAAACGAGCAGTACTTC. It translates to CASSAVREIRNEQYF.

The CDR3 loop is CASSIVGQGALEQYF. DNA for the CDR3: TGTGCCAGTAGTATTGTGGGACAGGGGGCTCTCGAGCAGTACTTC. This chain uses TRBV19 with TRBJ2-7; 12 bases agree with TRBD1. Germline lookup yields CDR1 LNHDA and CDR2 SQIVND (reference sequence). The CDR3 is 15 residues long. J was trimmed by 6 bases and V by 3 bases; bases with no gene match: 6.

The chain couples TRBV10-3 to TRBJ2-7, with D possibly being TRBD2 (6 bases). Trimming pared 9 bases from V and 2 bases from J, leaving 11 bases between. The germline V gene encodes CDR1 ENHRY and CDR2 SYGVKD. The CDR3 is 12 amino acids. The CDR3 region has the DNA TGTGCCATAGGTGGAGGGACCTACGAGCAGTACTTC. Its translation: CAIGGGTYEQYF.

This sequence joins TRBV14 and TRBJ2-7, with 9 bases identical to TRBD2. The CDR3 length is 17 residues. V gave up 3 bases and J gave up 2 bases; unmatched junction bases: 11. Germline V gene data show CDR1 as SGHDN and CDR2 as FVKESK. The CDR3 sequence is CASSHVAGDHPPYEQYF. CDR3 DNA: TGTGCCAGCAGCCATGTAGCGGGAGATCACCCTCCCTACGAGCAGTACTTC.

The chain is built from TRBV6-5 and TRBJ1-2, with a tentative D call TRBD1 (5 bases). The CDR3 is 13 residues long. With 4 bases removed from V and 4 bases from J, the gap between germline ends came to 10 bases. Per germline, CDR1 MNHEY and CDR2 SVGAGI. Here the CDR3 reads CASSFIQAYGYTF. The CDR3 DNA follows: TGTGCCAGCAGTTTCATACAGGCCTATGGCTACACCTTC.

This clone was observed a single time. The genes are TRBV3-1 (or the pseudogene TRBV3-2) and TRBJ2-7, with D possibly TRBD1 on 6 matching bases. V was clipped by 0 bases and J by 2 bases, with 8 bases between them. In germline, CDR1 is LGHDT, CDR2 YNNKEL (reference sequence). This CDR3 has 14 amino acids. CDR3 nucleotide sequence: TGTGCCAGCAGCCAAGATGGACAGCCCTACGAGCAGTACTTC. This translates into CASSQDGQPYEQYF.

The chain is built from TRBV4-1 and TRBJ2-5, with D tentatively TRBD1 (6 bases). Germline CDR1 reads MGHRA; CDR2 reads YSYEKL. The CDR3 has 13 amino acids. The V gene lost 2 bases and the J gene lost 5 bases, with 9 bases spanning the gap. The CDR3 bases are TGCGCCAGCAGCCAAACTAGGGGGGAGACCCAGTACTTC. Its translation: CASSQTRGETQYF.

On this clone: The germline gene is not matched at one end of the junction; a read error may be the cause. This chain uses TRBV4-3 with TRBJ1-4; no firm D call. This CDR3 has 19 residues. Germline-derived CDR1 and CDR2 are LGHNA and YSLEER. The CDR3 region has the DNA TGCGCCAGCAGCCAAGATCTAAGCCAGCCTCTTGCAACTAATGAAAAACTGCTTTTT. Translated: CASSQDLSQPLATNEKLLF.

This clone appeared a few times. The chain is built from TRBV11-1 and TRBJ2-5, with 13 bases fitting TRBD2. J gave up 1 base and V 5 bases, and 4 bases lay outside the gene matches. This CDR3 is 16 amino acids long. Germline V gives CDR1 SGHAT, CDR2 FQDESV (reference sequence). This chain's CDR3 is CASSPWTSGSQETQYF. DNA for the CDR3: TGTGCCAGCAGCCCTTGGACTAGCGGGAGCCAAGAGACCCAGTACTTC.

This sequence joins TRBV6-6 and TRBJ1-2; weak D call: TRBD1 (6 bases). V was shortened by 2 bases and J by 3 bases, with 7 bases between the two germline ends. Germline V lookup: CDR1 MNHNY, CDR2 SVGAGI (reference sequence). There are 13 residues in the CDR3. The CDR3 sequence: CASSYPGDYGYTF. CDR3 bases: TGTGCCAGCAGTTACCCAGGGGACTATGGCTACACCTTC.

The chain recombines TRBV6-6 with TRBJ1-1, with TRBD1 matching over 7 bases. J lost 6 bases, V lost 2 bases, and 6 bases had no gene match. The germline CDR1 and CDR2 sequences are MNHNY and SVGAGI (reference sequence). The CDR3 is 14 amino acids. For the CDR3, the DNA is TGTGCCAGCAGTTACGAGGGGGCTCGGGCTGAAGCTTTCTTT. Translated, it gives CASSYEGARAEAFF.

The rearrangement joins TRBV27 to TRBJ2-7, with 12 bases aligning to TRBD2. The length of the CDR3 is 14 residues. Germline-derived CDR1 and CDR2 are MNHEY and SMNVEV (reference sequence). Trimming took 5 bases from V and 6 from J; bases not matched to a gene: 5. The CDR3 here is CASSARLAGVEQYF. The CDR3 DNA reads as TGTGCCAGCAGTGCTCGACTAGCGGGAGTCGAGCAGTACTTC.

V gene TRBV10-3 combines with J gene TRBJ2-7; TRBD2 might be the D (5 bases). This CDR3 spans 12 amino acids. V lost 2 bases and J lost 3, with 5 bases in between. Germline V gene sequence: CDR1 ENHRY, CDR2 SYGVKD. CDR3 region: CAISERDYEQYF. CDR3 sequence (DNA): TGTGCCATCAGTGAGCGGGACTACGAGCAGTACTTC.

The rearrangement links TRBV18 to TRBJ1-1; D possibly corresponds to TRBD1 (5 bases). Germline assignment: CDR1 KGHSH and CDR2 LQKENI. The V end lost 3 bases, the J end lost 0 bases, and 14 bases lay between the germline ends. This CDR3 is 16 amino acids long. CDR3 DNA sequence: TGTGCCAGCTCACCGGGAATAGGACAAATGAACACTGAAGCTTTCTTT. Translated: CASSPGIGQMNTEAFF.

The chain employs TRBV6-5 and TRBJ2-7; 10 bases match TRBD1. V shed 6 bases, J shed 3 bases, and the junction held 8 bases outside the gene matches. The CDR3 loop spans 15 amino acids. CDR1 and CDR2 from the germline V gene are MNHEY and SVGAGI. DNA for the CDR3: TGTGCCAGCAGAGATCCGGGACAGGGGCTCTACGAGCAGTACTTC. Amino acids: CASRDPGQGLYEQYF.

This clone was observed a handful of times. The rearrangement uses TRBV27 and TRBJ1-2; 7 bases align to TRBD1. CDR3 size: 15 residues. V lost 4 bases and J lost 4; bases outside the gene matches: 9. Germline V lookup: CDR1 MNHEY, CDR2 SMNVEV (reference sequence). Written as DNA, the CDR3 is TGTGCCAGCAGTTCCCGACAGGGCGTCCTCTATGGCTACACCTTC. Encoded protein: CASSSRQGVLYGYTF.

A single count supports this clone. The chain has TRBV6-5 and TRBJ1-5, with D maybe TRBD1 (6 bases). The V end was cut by 5 bases, the J end by 4 bases, with 9 bases between. CDR1 is MNHEY, CDR2 SVGAGI, per germline. The CDR3 has 13 amino acids. CDR3 nucleotide sequence: TGTGCCAGCAGTACCGACAGGAATCAGCCCCAGCATTTT. It yields the protein CASSTDRNQPQHF.

The chain combines TRBV7-2 with TRBJ1-5; possible D gene TRBD1, 5 bases. CDR3 length: 13 amino acids. Trimming took off 1 base at V and 6 bases at J, with 7 bases between the two ends. Germline V gene lookup returns CDR1 SGHTA and CDR2 FQGNSA. In DNA form, the CDR3 reads TGTGCCAGCAGCTTAGGTAGGGGTCAGCCCCAGCATTTT. This translates into CASSLGRGQPQHF. Supplemented by reference TRBV7-2 and TRBJ1-5, the full variable domain reads GAGVSQSPSNKVTEKGKDVELRCDPISGHTALYWYRQSLGQGLEFLIYFQGNSAPDKSGLPSDRFSAERTGGSVSTLTIQRTQQEDSAVYLCASSLGRGQPQHFGDGTRLSIL.

V gene TRBV9 combines with J gene TRBJ1-6; the D gene is possibly TRBD1 (5 bases). V was trimmed by 2 bases and J by 1 base, leaving 7 bases between them. Germline CDR1 and CDR2: SGDLS and YYNGEE. The CDR3 runs 15 residues. The CDR3 loop reads CASSVAGSYNSPLHF. CDR3 DNA: TGTGCCAGCAGCGTTGCAGGGTCCTATAATTCACCCCTCCACTTT.